This T cell receptor (beta chain) was recorded in a study of blood T cells in healthy people across ages (dated by TCRdb to about 2015). Broadly, across the study: In model experiments, template switching captured roughly one uniquely barcoded TCR beta cDNA molecule for every two T cells. The study analyzed two additional independent replicas of 1 million unique cDNA reads from the same blood draw for two donors, one aged 18 to 29 and one aged 80 or older. Age-related changes in TCR beta repertoire diversity were measured in the study by deep sequencing normalized with unique cDNA molecular identifiers. The donors were split into four age groups: young (average roughly 15 years), middle-aged (nearly 40), aged (about 62) and long-lived (roughly 86).

Summary of the overall study and its limitations: The long-lived group showed more naive CD4+ T cells, fewer expanded clones and increased TCR diversity than the aged group, suggesting age selection. Observed TCR beta diversity per million T cells fell roughly linearly with age, and a significant reduction was already apparent by age about 43. Total diversity estimates from one million sequenced T cells were considered lower bounds and underestimates. The percentage of naive T cells measured by flow cytometry correlated strongly with observed TCR beta diversity. Because profiling used bulk unsorted PBMCs, naive and antigen-experienced compartments could not be compared conclusively. Donor CMV infection status was unknown, potentially confounding age-related changes in expanded clonotypes.

A remark on this clonotype: Its antigen has not been determined. Per-base qualities were not stored, and no clone one base away is much larger.

The donors were roughly 39 Caucasian individuals from Russia, aged roughly 6 to 100 years, who were systemically healthy. Each donor gave ten milliliters of peripheral blood, drawn into EDTA-treated Vacutainer tubes. Ficoll-Paque density-gradient centrifugation was used to isolate PBMCs, with at least 7 million per sample. Trizol reagent was used to extract total RNA from the PBMCs, yielding at least 6 micrograms per sample. Naive CD45RAhigh/CD27high T cell percentages were measured by flow cytometry on a PBMC aliquot from every donor. Preparation of the library involved 5' RACE. The reads were generated on an Illumina HiSeq 2500. A second PCR of roughly 7 to 11 cycles was run with a J-beta primer mix and a sample-barcoded 5' primer. Each TCR beta cDNA molecule received a unique molecular identifier from a template-switch 5' adaptor carrying 12 random nucleotides. Each sample yielded at least 2.5 million CDR3-containing paired-end reads. The Mint cDNA synthesis kit, primed by a TRBC-specific oligonucleotide, was used to synthesize first-strand cDNA from all RNA. All cDNA was treated with uracil-DNA glycosylase and then went through a first 18-cycle PCR with the universal primers M1SS and BC2_uni_R. From the authors' description of their analysis: For normalization, 1 million high-quality reads, each with a distinct molecular identifier, were randomly selected from each sample. Instead of being binned into consensus sequences, reads with shared molecular identifiers were discarded. MiTCR, with a Q25 quality threshold and the strictest error-elimination algorithm, was used for CDR3 identification, clonotype clustering and error correction. A nonparametric unseen species model with Euler transformation was used to estimate a lower bound on total TCR beta diversity. The raw public reads went through TCRdb reprocessing: fastp at Q25, MiXCR clone calling, in-frame beta chains kept. Rows with one shared CDR3 protein collapse into an entry with the most common genes and DNA. None of the V and J calls come from the authors' own analysis; TCRdb made them. The sample table records 750,000 to 950,000 distinct CDR3 sequences; under 30% of these occur just once. The ten largest account for 3% of the sample.

A further study also used this sample, focusing on T cells of mothers and their children. Taken from the second paper: The donors were nine systemically healthy Caucasian individuals, made up of three mothers and their six children. cDNA synthesis consumed the entire amount of extracted RNA, loaded at approximately 1.5 ug RNA in each 15 ul reaction. In the second PCR, sample barcodes and 2-4 random nucleotides were introduced via the M1S primer. Over 8 million TCR beta CDR3 reads were obtained for each mother, and around 2.7 million reads were obtained for each child. Thymic selection shapes the output of TCR recombination in a similar way in related and unrelated pairs, and inherited differences have a minor effect. Related mother-child pairs always showed normalized repertoire overlap that was slightly higher than in unrelated mother-child pairs, though the difference was never significant. No persistent microchimeric T cell clones were found, with a detection sensitivity of approximately 100 clones per million clonotypes. The study used deep NGS to compare TCR beta repertoires of mothers and children, seeking features distinguishing related mother-child pairs from unrelated individuals. On average, the children were approximately 11 +/- 4 years old, while the mothers were 40 +/- 4 years old. After adapter ligation with NEBNext reagents, the libraries were sequenced on Illumina HiSeq 2000 with 100+100 nt paired-end reads. Mother and child libraries were prepared a month apart and sequenced in separate runs to prevent cross-contamination. For each donor, somewhere between roughly 500,000 and 2,100,000 distinct TCR beta clonotypes were identified. Naive TCR beta clonotypes were estimated from low-frequency clonotypes matched to each donor's FACS-determined naive share, without sorting.

This TCR derives from a boy aged 10-17 years in good health. Material: blood.

At the DNA level, the sequence is TGCGCCAGCAGTGAGACAGGGTCCATGGGGACTGAAGCTTTCTTT. Its protein is CASSETGSMGTEAFF. The V and J segments used are TRBV10-2 and TRBJ1-1, with TRBD1 as a weak D call on 6 bases. The CDR3 spans 15 residues, from the cysteine through the phenylalanine. The only DNA kept is the CDR3, 45 bases in frame from the first base. Trimming costs V 2 bases and J 5 bases, and their ends lie 15 bases apart. Based on the germline V gene, the CDR1 and CDR2 sequences are WSHSY and SAAADI.